The sequence of this TCR beta chain was determined in a study of blood T cell repertoires in COVID-19. The CDR3 sequence is 17 residues long. The J segment lost 1 base and the V segment lost 2 bases, leaving 8 bases of the junction unmatched. Per germline, CDR1 SGHTA and CDR2 FQGTGA. Adults between roughly 18 and 89 years of age took part from 20 to 25 US areas. Only a few counts were recorded for this clone. Generated by immunoSEQ multiplex PCR, the TCRdb table keeps only in-frame clones and is missing some. The sample shows about 210,000 clones, around 81% of them seen only once. The sample taken for sequencing was PBMCs or T cells enriched from blood (not recorded which). The chain employs TRBV7-3 and TRBJ2-1; TRBD2 matches 7 bases. This receptor was taken from a woman aged 45 to 65 with acute COVID-19. The CDR3 protein is CASSLALGEGSYNEQFF. As DNA, the CDR3 is TGTGCCAGCAGCTTAGCTTTGGGGGAGGGTTCCTACAATGAGCAGTTCTTC.